This entry is about one TCR beta chain. No antigen is known for it. This sample was included in a study of cytomegalovirus exposure and HLA in healthy donors. Study observations and caveats: Among TCR beta chains, those listed as cytomegalovirus-associated numbered some 170.

CDR1 is GTSNPN and CDR2 is SVGIG in the germline V gene (reference sequence). The CDR3 runs 15 residues. Both 60 Vbeta primers and 13 Jbeta primers went into the PCR. Sequencing used immunoSEQ multiplex PCR; TCRdb keeps in-frame clones, though not all of them. This listing includes some 130,000 clones. The chain is built from TRBV30 and TRBJ2-5; TRBD2 matches at 13 bases. The J call could be wrong; TRBJ2-7 is a better fit for the DNA end. This clonotype was sampled from a man younger than 30 in good health and CMV-seronegative. Sequenced: PBMCs. CDR3 amino acids: CAWGTSGASTYEQYF. The CDR3, as DNA: TGTGCCTGGGGGACTAGCGGGGCGTCTACCTACGAGCAGTACTTC.